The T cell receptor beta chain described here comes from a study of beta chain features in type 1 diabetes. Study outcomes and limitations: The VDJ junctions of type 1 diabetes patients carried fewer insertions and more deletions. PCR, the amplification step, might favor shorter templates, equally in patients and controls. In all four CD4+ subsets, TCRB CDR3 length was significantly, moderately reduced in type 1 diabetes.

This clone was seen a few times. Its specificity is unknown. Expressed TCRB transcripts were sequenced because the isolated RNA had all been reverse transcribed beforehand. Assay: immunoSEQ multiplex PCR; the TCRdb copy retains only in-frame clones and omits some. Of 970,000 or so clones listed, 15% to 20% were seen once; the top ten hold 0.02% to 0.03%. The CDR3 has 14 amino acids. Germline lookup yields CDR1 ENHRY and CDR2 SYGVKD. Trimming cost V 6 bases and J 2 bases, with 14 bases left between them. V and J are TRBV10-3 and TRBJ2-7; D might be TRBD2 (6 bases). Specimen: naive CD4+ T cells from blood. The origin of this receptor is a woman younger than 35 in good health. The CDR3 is CAISPGAGTYEQYF. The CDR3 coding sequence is TGTGCCATCAGCCCCGGGGCGGGAACCTACGAGCAGTACTTC.